A selection of T cell receptor beta chains follows, all from one sample in a study of blood T cell repertoires in COVID-19. This table comes from immunoSEQ multiplex PCR, and its TCRdb copy is limited to in-frame clones, with some not included. The table includes around 300,000 clones, 70% to 90% detected once. Sample: PBMCs or T cells enriched from blood (not recorded which). The receptors were gathered from a woman in her twenties or thirties who had recovered from COVID-19. Each CDR3 is given with its conserved first and last residue. A D gene is named only where the DNA matches it firmly. Clone sizes are given selectively: once, few, many, or a class where the clone is expanded.

J gene: TRBJ2-5
clone size: -
V gene: TRBV7-2
D gene: TRBD2
CDR3 DNA: TGTGCCAGCAGCCCCGGGAGGGACCAAGAGACCCAGTACTTC
CDR3 protein: CASSPGRDQETQYF

J gene: TRBJ2-5
clone size: -
V gene: TRBV2
D gene: -
CDR3 DNA: TGTGCCAGCCTCGCAGGGTGGGGCCAAGAGACCCAGTACTTC
CDR3 protein: CASLAGWGQETQYF

J gene: TRBJ2-5
clone size: -
V gene: TRBV19
D gene: TRBD1
CDR3 DNA: TGTGCCAGTAGTGGGAGGACAGGGGGCTTAGAGACCCAGTACTTC
CDR3 protein: CASSGRTGGLETQYF

J gene: TRBJ1-5
clone size: -
V gene: TRBV6-5
D gene: TRBD1
CDR3 DNA: TGTGCCAGCAGGACCGGGACAGGCCGCAATCAGCCCCAGCATTTT
CDR3 protein: CASRTGTGRNQPQHF

J gene: TRBJ2-5
clone size: -
V gene: TRBV13
D gene: -
CDR3 DNA: TGTGCCAGCAGCTTACAGCGGACAGACCAAGAGACCCAGTACTTC
CDR3 protein: CASSLQRTDQETQYF

J gene: TRBJ2-5
clone size: -
V gene: TRBV2
D gene: -
CDR3 DNA: TGTGCCAGCAGTGAGAGAGAGACCCAGTACTTC
CDR3 protein: CASSERETQYF

J gene: TRBJ2-3
clone size: -
V gene: TRBV4-1
D gene: -
CDR3 DNA: TGCGCCAGCAGCCAACGGGACCGCGGGGCAGATACGCAGTATTTT
CDR3 protein: CASSQRDRGADTQYF

J gene: TRBJ2-5
clone size: -
V gene: TRBV5-1
D gene: TRBD2
CDR3 DNA: TGCGCCAGCAGCTCACAAGGACTAGCGGGGGAGACCCAGTACTTC
CDR3 protein: CASSSQGLAGETQYF

J gene: TRBJ1-2
clone size: -
V gene: TRBV23-1
D gene: -
CDR3 DNA: TGCGCCAGCAGTCAATCTCTGAAGCACTATGGCTACACCTTC
CDR3 protein: CASSQSLKHYGYTF

J gene: TRBJ2-1
clone size: -
V gene: TRBV6-5
D gene: TRBD1
CDR3 DNA: TGTGCCAGCAGTCCAGGGACAGCCTACAATGAGCAGTTCTTC
CDR3 protein: CASSPGTAYNEQFF

J gene: TRBJ1-1
clone size: -
V gene: TRBV28
D gene: -
CDR3 DNA: TGTGCCAGCAGTTTGGGGGGGAACACTGAAGCTTTCTTT
CDR3 protein: CASSLGGNTEAFF

J gene: TRBJ2-1
clone size: -
V gene: TRBV7-6
D gene: TRBD1
CDR3 DNA: TGTGCCAGCAGCTCTGGACAGGCTTCCTACAATGAGCAGTTCTTC
CDR3 protein: CASSSGQASYNEQFF

J gene: TRBJ1-4
clone size: -
V gene: TRBV19
D gene: -
CDR3 DNA: TGTGCCAGTAGTGGGCAGGGCGAACTGTTTTTT
CDR3 protein: CASSGQGELFF

J gene: TRBJ2-5
clone size: -
V gene: TRBV5-1
D gene: TRBD1
CDR3 DNA: TGCGCCAGCAGCCTACAGGGGGCGGGAGAGACCCAGTACTTC
CDR3 protein: CASSLQGAGETQYF

J gene: TRBJ2-7
clone size: -
V gene: TRBV24-1
D gene: TRBD1
CDR3 DNA: TGTGCCACCAGTGATTCTCAGGGGGCTGGGGACGAGCAGTACTTC
CDR3 protein: CATSDSQGAGDEQYF

J gene: TRBJ1-6
clone size: -
V gene: TRBV27
D gene: -
CDR3 DNA: TGTGCCAGCAGTCAGTTATCGGGACAACCCGCGGTCCATTCACCCCTCCACTTT
CDR3 protein: CASSQLSGQPAVHSPLHF

J gene: TRBJ1-2
clone size: -
V gene: TRBV10-3
D gene: TRBD1
CDR3 DNA: TGTGCCATCAGTGAGTCGACCCCAGTGGGGGGTACAGGGGACACCTTC
CDR3 protein: CAISESTPVGGTGDTF

J gene: TRBJ1-3
clone size: once
V gene: TRBV11-2
D gene: -
CDR3 DNA: TGTGCCAGCAGCCCGAACAGGTTCTCTGGAAACACCATATATTTT
CDR3 protein: CASSPNRFSGNTIYF

J gene: TRBJ1-2
clone size: -
V gene: TRBV19
D gene: -
CDR3 DNA: TGTGCCAGTAGTATAGATCTGGGCACCTATGGCTACACCTTC
CDR3 protein: CASSIDLGTYGYTF

J gene: TRBJ1-1
clone size: -
V gene: TRBV18
D gene: -
CDR3 DNA: TGTGCCAGCTCACCACAGAGCTTGAACACTGAAGCTTTCTTT
CDR3 protein: CASSPQSLNTEAFF

J gene: TRBJ1-6
clone size: -
V gene: TRBV27
D gene: -
CDR3 DNA: TGTGCCAGCAGTCCCCGACTGGGAGCCCCTAATTCACCCCTCCACTTT
CDR3 protein: CASSPRLGAPNSPLHF

J gene: TRBJ2-5
clone size: -
V gene: TRBV5-1
D gene: TRBD1
CDR3 DNA: TGCGCCAGCAGCTTCACGACAGGGGGCGGAGGAGAGACCCAGTACTTC
CDR3 protein: CASSFTTGGGGETQYF

J gene: TRBJ1-1
clone size: -
V gene: TRBV7-2
D gene: TRBD1
CDR3 DNA: TGTGCCAGCAGCGCTCGACAGGGGAGGGGAGAAACTGAAGCTTTCTTT
CDR3 protein: CASSARQGRGETEAFF

J gene: TRBJ1-2
clone size: -
V gene: TRBV7-2
D gene: -
CDR3 DNA: TGTGCCAGCAGCTTATGGGGCGGGGATGGCTACACCTTC
CDR3 protein: CASSLWGGDGYTF

J gene: TRBJ1-1
clone size: -
V gene: TRBV12-3/TRBV12-4
D gene: -
CDR3 DNA: TGTGCCAGCAGTTTCGGGACTGAATCCGAAGCTTTCTTT
CDR3 protein: CASSFGTESEAFF

J gene: TRBJ1-1
clone size: -
V gene: TRBV5-1
D gene: -
CDR3 DNA: TGCGCCAGCAGGTATACCGGGGGAACTGAAGCTTTCTTT
CDR3 protein: CASRYTGGTEAFF

J gene: TRBJ1-4
clone size: -
V gene: TRBV12-5
D gene: TRBD1
CDR3 DNA: TGTGCTAGTGGTTTGGTACTCTCCTCTACTCGACAGGGTGGTGAAAAACTGTTTTTT
CDR3 protein: CASGLVLSSTRQGGEKLFF

J gene: TRBJ1-4
clone size: few
V gene: TRBV3-1/TRBV3-2
D gene: TRBD1
CDR3 DNA: TGTGCCAGCAGCCACCCCAGGACAGGGGCCCGGGAAAAACTGTTTTTT
CDR3 protein: CASSHPRTGAREKLFF

J gene: TRBJ2-1
clone size: -
V gene: TRBV23-1
D gene: -
CDR3 DNA: TGCGCCAGCAGTCTGGGGCTACCGTCCTACAATGAGCAGTTCTTC
CDR3 protein: CASSLGLPSYNEQFF

J gene: TRBJ2-7
clone size: -
V gene: TRBV12-3/TRBV12-4
D gene: TRBD2
CDR3 DNA: TGTGCCAGCAGCACTAGCGGCCTTGTGGAGCAGTACTTC
CDR3 protein: CASSTSGLVEQYF

J gene: TRBJ1-3
clone size: few
V gene: TRBV18
D gene: -
CDR3 DNA: TGTGCCAGCTCAGATGGGCCCGCAATCTCTGGAAACACCATATATTTT
CDR3 protein: CASSDGPAISGNTIYF

J gene: TRBJ1-3
clone size: -
V gene: TRBV6-5
D gene: -
CDR3 DNA: TGTGCCACCGTCGGACTGTCCGGAAACACCATATATTTT
CDR3 protein: CATVGLSGNTIYF

J gene: TRBJ1-2
clone size: -
V gene: TRBV3-1/TRBV3-2
D gene: -
CDR3 DNA: TGTGCCAGCAGACCAATCGACAGGAGCTATGGCTACACCTTC
CDR3 protein: CASRPIDRSYGYTF

J gene: TRBJ1-5
clone size: once
V gene: TRBV19
D gene: TRBD1
CDR3 DNA: TGTGCCAGTAGCGGACAGGGGGCGGTAGGTCAGCCCCAGCATTTT
CDR3 protein: CASSGQGAVGQPQHF

J gene: TRBJ2-5
clone size: -
V gene: TRBV25-1
D gene: -
CDR3 DNA: TGTGCCAGCAGTGAATTCTCCAGGGGAGAGACCCAGTACTTC
CDR3 protein: CASSEFSRGETQYF

J gene: TRBJ1-6
clone size: -
V gene: TRBV7-2
D gene: -
CDR3 DNA: TGTGCCAGCAGCTTTGGGGGCAGCTCCTATAATTCACCCCTCCACTTT
CDR3 protein: CASSFGGSSYNSPLHF

J gene: TRBJ2-1
clone size: -
V gene: TRBV5-6
D gene: -
CDR3 DNA: TGTGCCAGCAGCTTGAGCAGTATCGGGGGGCACAATGAGCAGTTCTTC
CDR3 protein: CASSLSSIGGHNEQFF

J gene: TRBJ1-2
clone size: -
V gene: TRBV6-5
D gene: -
CDR3 DNA: TGTGCCAGCAGACCTCGGGGAACGGATGGCTACACCTTC
CDR3 protein: CASRPRGTDGYTF

J gene: TRBJ2-5
clone size: -
V gene: TRBV11-3
D gene: TRBD2
CDR3 DNA: TGTGCCAGCAGCTCGGGGGGGGGTCAAGAGACCCAGTACTTC
CDR3 protein: CASSSGGGQETQYF

J gene: TRBJ1-5
clone size: -
V gene: TRBV2
D gene: -
CDR3 DNA: TGTGCCAGCAGCGCCGCCCCAGGCCGTCAGCCCCAGCATTTT
CDR3 protein: CASSAAPGRQPQHF

J gene: TRBJ2-7
clone size: -
V gene: TRBV5-1
D gene: -
CDR3 DNA: TGCGCCAGCAGCTTGATCCCCGGGAACGAGCAGTACTTC
CDR3 protein: CASSLIPGNEQYF

J gene: TRBJ2-1
clone size: -
V gene: TRBV7-2
D gene: TRBD2
CDR3 DNA: TGTGCCAGCGCGGGGGGGGGCACCTACAATGAGCAGTTCTTC
CDR3 protein: CASAGGGTYNEQFF

J gene: TRBJ1-4
clone size: -
V gene: TRBV15
D gene: TRBD1
CDR3 DNA: TGTGCCGCCCGAGAGGACAGGGGCGATTTTTCCCCAAATGAAAAACTGTTTTTT
CDR3 protein: CAAREDRGDFSPNEKLFF

J gene: TRBJ2-5
clone size: -
V gene: TRBV18
D gene: -
CDR3 DNA: TGTGCCAGCTCACCGACACAAGAGACCCAGTACTTC
CDR3 protein: CASSPTQETQYF

J gene: TRBJ1-6
clone size: -
V gene: TRBV18
D gene: TRBD1
CDR3 DNA: TGTGCCAGCTCACCCCGACCGGGACAGAATAATTCACCCCTCCACTTT
CDR3 protein: CASSPRPGQNNSPLHF

J gene: TRBJ2-1
clone size: -
V gene: TRBV27
D gene: TRBD1
CDR3 DNA: TGTGCCAGCAGCCACAGGGGGCTTTCTTACAATGAGCAGTTCTTC
CDR3 protein: CASSHRGLSYNEQFF

J gene: TRBJ1-6
clone size: -
V gene: TRBV30
D gene: -
CDR3 DNA: TGTGCCTGGAGTACCGGGACATCTTATAATTCACCCCTCCACTTT
CDR3 protein: CAWSTGTSYNSPLHF

J gene: TRBJ1-5
clone size: -
V gene: TRBV13
D gene: -
CDR3 DNA: TGTGCCAGCAGCCCTCAGGGGAATCAGCCCCAGCATTTT
CDR3 protein: CASSPQGNQPQHF

J gene: TRBJ1-3
clone size: -
V gene: TRBV10-2
D gene: -
CDR3 DNA: TGCGCCAGCAGACTCCCCTCTGGAAACACCATATATTTT
CDR3 protein: CASRLPSGNTIYF

J gene: TRBJ2-7
clone size: once
V gene: TRBV5-5
D gene: -
CDR3 DNA: TGTGCCAGCAGCATGACAGGAGCCCATGGACAGTACTTC
CDR3 protein: CASSMTGAHGQYF

J gene: TRBJ2-1
clone size: -
V gene: TRBV7-9
D gene: TRBD1
CDR3 DNA: TGTGCCAGCATCAAAAACAGGGGCAATGAGCAGTTCTTC
CDR3 protein: CASIKNRGNEQFF

J gene: TRBJ2-3
clone size: once
V gene: TRBV14
D gene: -
CDR3 DNA: TGTGCCAGCAGCCCTCCAGGGCTACTCCTGTATTTT
CDR3 protein: CASSPPGLLLYF

J gene: TRBJ1-2
clone size: few
V gene: TRBV28
D gene: TRBD1
CDR3 DNA: TGTGCCTATGATTCGACAGGGGGCGGCTACACCTTC
CDR3 protein: CAYDSTGGGYTF

J gene: TRBJ1-2
clone size: -
V gene: TRBV30
D gene: -
CDR3 DNA: TGTGCCTGGGGAATATATGGCTACACCTTC
CDR3 protein: CAWGIYGYTF

J gene: TRBJ2-3
clone size: -
V gene: TRBV12-3/TRBV12-4
D gene: -
CDR3 DNA: TGTGCCAGCGGGGGGTACACAGATACGCAGTATTTT
CDR3 protein: CASGGYTDTQYF

J gene: TRBJ2-7
clone size: -
V gene: TRBV7-9
D gene: TRBD1
CDR3 DNA: TGTGCCAGCAGCTTAGTTTTTGGGACAGCCTACGAGCAGTACTTC
CDR3 protein: CASSLVFGTAYEQYF

J gene: TRBJ1-2
clone size: -
V gene: TRBV29-1
D gene: -
CDR3 DNA: TGCAGCGTTGAAGATGGACACCTCTATGGCTACACCTTC
CDR3 protein: CSVEDGHLYGYTF

J gene: TRBJ1-6
clone size: -
V gene: TRBV19
D gene: -
CDR3 DNA: TGTGCCAGTAATTCAGGCTTCGGATATAATTCACCCCTCCACTTT
CDR3 protein: CASNSGFGYNSPLHF